Listed below are T cell receptor beta chains from one sample, sequenced in a study of blood T cell repertoires in COVID-19. Assay used: immunoSEQ multiplex PCR; TCRdb lists only in-frame clones, some missing. The sample includes 250,000 to 400,000 clones, around 85% seen only once; the top ten take around 1.9%. Sample: PBMCs or T cells enriched from blood (not recorded which). Every receptor here comes from a woman younger than 45 who had been exposed to COVID-19. Each CDR3 is given with its conserved first and last residue. A D gene is named only where the DNA matches it firmly. Not every row has a clone size; where given, it reads once, few, many or a size class.

J gene	V gene	D gene	clone size	CDR3 DNA	CDR3 protein
TRBJ1-2	TRBV7-9	TRBD1	-	TGTGCCAGCAGCTTATCGGCACAGGGGAATGGCTACACCTTC	CASSLSAQGNGYTF
TRBJ1-4	TRBV7-2	-	-	TGTGCCAGCAGCTTAGTGTCTGCAACTAATGAAAAACTGTTTTTT	CASSLVSATNEKLFF
TRBJ2-7	TRBV7-2	TRBD2	few	TGTGCCAGCAGCCATCGGTCTAGCGGGAGATACGAGCAGTACTTC	CASSHRSSGRYEQYF
TRBJ1-4	TRBV28	TRBD1	-	TGTGCCAGCGGGGCGATTACGGGACAGGGAGAAAAACTGTTTTTT	CASGAITGQGEKLFF
TRBJ1-2	TRBV5-1	TRBD1	-	TGCGCCAGCAGTTTGACAGGGAGCTATGGCTACACCTTC	CASSLTGSYGYTF
TRBJ2-6	TRBV29-1	TRBD1	-	TGCAGCGTAGGACAGGGCTTCTCTGGGGCCAACGTCCTGACTTTC	CSVGQGFSGANVLTF
TRBJ2-3	TRBV7-3	TRBD2	-	TGTGCCAGCAGCCCCGCTAGCGGGAGGGGGACAGATACGCAGTATTTT	CASSPASGRGTDTQYF
TRBJ2-3	TRBV28	-	-	TGTGCCAGCAGGCCTGGGACATATAGCACAGATACGCAGTATTTT	CASRPGTYSTDTQYF
TRBJ2-1	TRBV4-3	-	-	TGCGCCAGCAGCCAAGATCTGCCAGGCTCCTACAATGAGCAGTTCTTC	CASSQDLPGSYNEQFF
TRBJ2-1	TRBV24-1	-	-	TGTGCCACCATGGTGGGACTTCCCAAAGTCCCGTTCTTC	CATMVGLPKVPFF
TRBJ2-5	TRBV30	-	-	TGTGCCTGGAGCCCCGCCGGGGGCCAGTACTTC	CAWSPAGGQYF
TRBJ1-4	TRBV18	-	-	TGTGCCAGCTCACCAGAGACAGGACATGAAAAACTGTTTTTT	CASSPETGHEKLFF
TRBJ1-5	TRBV27	-	-	TGTGCCAGCAGTTTTCGGAGCAATCAGCCCCAGCATTTT	CASSFRSNQPQHF
TRBJ2-1	TRBV7-3	-	-	TGTGCCAGCACCCTTACTGGGGGCTATGAGCAGTTCTTC	CASTLTGGYEQFF
TRBJ2-1	TRBV2	TRBD2	-	TGTGCCAGCAACCCCGGGACTAGTTTGAATGAGCAGTTCTTC	CASNPGTSLNEQFF
TRBJ2-7	TRBV7-9	TRBD2	-	TGTGCCAGCAGCTTAGCGAGGGGGACTAGCAGCTACGAGCAGTACTTC	CASSLARGTSSYEQYF
TRBJ2-1	TRBV21-1	-	-	TGTGCCAGCAGCAAAGCTAGGACTAGCGCGGGCCTTTTGTTGTATCAGTTCTTC	CASSKARTSAGLLLYQFF
TRBJ1-1	TRBV13	-	-	TGTGCCAGCAGCTTAGGCATTGGAAGGACAGCGAACACTGAAGCTTTCTTT	CASSLGIGRTANTEAFF
TRBJ2-5	TRBV7-2	TRBD2	-	TGTGCCAGCAGCTTAGTAGCTAGCGGGGGGGCGGGCCAAGAGACCCAGTACTTC	CASSLVASGGAGQETQYF
TRBJ2-1	TRBV24-1	-	-	TGTGCCACCAGTGACGACAAGGGGGATGAGCAGTTCTTC	CATSDDKGDEQFF
TRBJ2-7	TRBV20-1	TRBD2	-	TGCAGTGCTAGTAGAGACGGGAGGGGGGAGCAGTACTTC	CSASRDGRGEQYF
TRBJ1-5	TRBV9	-	-	TGTGCCAGCGGGCAGGGGAGCGATCAGCCCCAGCATTTT	CASGQGSDQPQHF
TRBJ2-5	TRBV4-1	-	-	TGCGCCAGCAGCCAGTCCGGGGGCCAAGAGACCCAGTACTTC	CASSQSGGQETQYF
TRBJ1-3	TRBV7-2	-	-	TGTGCCAGCAGCTTAAGCGGGGGGCCTGGAAACACCATATATTTT	CASSLSGGPGNTIYF
TRBJ2-3	TRBV7-9	TRBD2	-	TGTGCCAGCAGCCGTCTTGCGGGGGGGCCAGATACGCAGTATTTT	CASSRLAGGPDTQYF
TRBJ1-2	TRBV12-3/TRBV12-4	-	-	TGTGCCAGCAGTTTGTCCACCCAGGGGGGCTACACCTTC	CASSLSTQGGYTF
TRBJ2-1	TRBV6-5	-	-	TGTGCCAGCAGTTACGAGGGACACGCATACAATGAGCAGTTCTTC	CASSYEGHAYNEQFF
TRBJ1-3	TRBV5-1	-	-	TGCGCCAGCAGCTTGGCCCCCAGTCGCTCTGGAAACACCATATATTTT	CASSLAPSRSGNTIYF
TRBJ1-1	TRBV7-9	TRBD1	-	TGTGCCAGCAGCGTGACAGGGGGCAGAACTGAAGCTTTCTTT	CASSVTGGRTEAFF
TRBJ1-1	TRBV18	-	-	TGTGCCAGCTCACCACCATCGGTTGGCACTGAAGCTTTCTTT	CASSPPSVGTEAFF
TRBJ2-2	TRBV5-6	-	-	TGTGCCAGCAGCTCAACAGGGCTGGCCGGGGAGCTGTTTTTT	CASSSTGLAGELFF
TRBJ2-2	TRBV9	-	-	TGTGCCAGCAGCGCCCTCAGGGAATTCGTTGCCGGGGAGCTGTTTTTT	CASSALREFVAGELFF
TRBJ1-2	TRBV5-8	TRBD1	-	TGTGCCAGCAGCAATGACAGGGGGGATGGCTACACCTTC	CASSNDRGDGYTF
TRBJ2-3	TRBV11-3	TRBD1	-	TGTGCCAGCAGCCCCGGACAGGGAATCTCTGAGTCAGATACGCAGTATTTT	CASSPGQGISESDTQYF
TRBJ2-7	TRBV5-1	-	-	TGCGCCAGCAGCTTGGGGACTGAGCAGTACTTC	CASSLGTEQYF
TRBJ2-7	TRBV2	-	-	TGTGCCAGCAGTGAAGCGCAGGGGTCCTACGAGCAGTACTTC	CASSEAQGSYEQYF
TRBJ2-7	TRBV6-4	TRBD1	-	TGTGCCAGCAGTAGGGACAGGGGCTACGAGCAGTACTTC	CASSRDRGYEQYF